These 11 T cell receptor beta chains came from one sample sequenced in a study of early T cells in non-severe SARS-CoV-2 infection. Each CDR3 protein gets one entry after TCRdb re-called the 5' RACE reads with MiXCR. The repertoire includes 85,000 to 100,000 distinct CDR3 sequences, 11% of them detected once, and about 4.5% sits in the top ten. The sequencing used whole blood, collected at baseline. These receptors all come from an adult who was a healthcare worker with PCR-confirmed SARS-CoV-2 infection or an uninfected control (not recorded which).

The CDR3 DNA reads as TGTGCCAGCAGCTTATTAGTCTACAGGGGGAAAACCGGGGAGCTGTTTTTT. Translated, it gives CASSLLVYRGKTGELFF. The chain links TRBV7-8 to TRBJ2-2, with TRBD1 matching over 8 bases. The ends lost 2 bases at V and 5 bases at J; junction bases unmatched: 10. CDR3 size: 17 residues. Germline loops: CDR1 SGHVS, CDR2 FQNEAQ.

V gene TRBV18 combines with J gene TRBJ2-2, with TRBD1 as a possible D gene (6 bases). Germline lookup yields CDR1 KGHSH and CDR2 LQKENI. V was trimmed by 3 bases and J by 0 bases, leaving 11 bases between them. The CDR3 consists of 16 residues. The CDR3 loop reads CASSPTGPSNTGELFF. Written as DNA, the CDR3 is TGTGCCAGCTCACCTACAGGGCCCTCGAACACCGGGGAGCTGTTTTTT.

The gene calls are TRBV15 and TRBJ2-3, with D possibly matching TRBD2 (6 bases). Germline values: CDR1 LNHNV, CDR2 YYDKDF (reference sequence). The V gene lost 3 bases and the J gene lost 4 bases, with 17 bases spanning the gap. The length of the CDR3 is 16 residues. The CDR3 region has the DNA TGTGCCACCAGCAGGGGGGGTGGAAAGGGACCAGATACGCAGTATTTT. It specifies CATSRGGGKGPDTQYF.

The chain carries TRBV5-5 and TRBJ2-6, with 9 bases identical to TRBD1. This CDR3 has 16 residues. CDR1 is SGHKS and CDR2 is YYEKEE in the germline V gene (reference sequence). The junction had 6 bases not matched to a gene; V was cut back by 5 bases and J by 3 bases. The CDR3 sequence: CASSFTGGLGANVLTF. For the CDR3, the DNA is TGTGCCAGCAGTTTTACAGGGGGCCTTGGGGCCAACGTCCTGACTTTC. The full variable domain, with the rest looked up from reference TRBV5-5 and TRBJ2-6, is DAGVTQSPTHLIKTRGQQVTLRCSPISGHKSVSWYQQVLGQGPQFIFQYYEKEERGRGNFPDRFSARQFPNYSSELNVNALLLGDSALYLCASSFTGGLGANVLTFGAGSRLTVL.

This clonotype has only a few counts. The CDR3: CASSRQLQSNTGELFF. The CDR3 DNA reads TGTGCCAGCAGCCGCCAACTCCAGTCGAACACCGGGGAGCTGTTTTTT. The chain carries TRBV3-1 and TRBJ2-2; D call uncertain. Germline lookup yields CDR1 LGHDT and CDR2 YNNKEL (reference sequence). The germline V and J ends were trimmed by 4 bases and 0 bases, with 12 bases remaining between them. This CDR3 comprises 16 residues.

This clonotype was recorded a few times. The CDR3 reads CASSPERTNSYEQYF. CDR3 bases: TGTGCCAGCAGCCCCGAACGGACAAATTCCTACGAGCAGTACTTC. The V and J genes are TRBV6-2 or TRBV6-3 and TRBJ2-7, with D perhaps TRBD1 (5 bases). V was shortened by 6 bases and J by 1 base, with 16 bases between the two germline ends. CDR3 length equals 15 residues. Germline V gives CDR1 MNHEY, CDR2 SVGEGT.

In its sample, this clonotype was seen a few times. The gene calls are TRBV5-8 and TRBJ2-1, with 15 bases identical to TRBD2. V was clipped by 4 bases and J by 4 bases; unmatched bases: 0. The CDR3 has 15 amino acids. In germline, CDR1 is SGHTS, CDR2 YDEGEE. The CDR3 region is CASSGTSGRYNEQFF. The DNA of the CDR3 is TGTGCCAGCAGCGGGACTAGCGGGAGGTACAATGAGCAGTTCTTC. Looking up the rest from reference TRBV5-8 and TRBJ2-1 gives the full variable domain: EAGVTQSPTHLIKTRGQQATLRCSPISGHTSVYWYQQALGLGLQFLLWYDEGEERNRGNFPPRFSGRQFPNYSSELNVNALELEDSALYLCASSGTSGRYNEQFFGPGTRLTVL.

This clonotype was found many times. V gene TRBV20-1 combines with J gene TRBJ1-5; D is undetermined. This CDR3 has 13 residues. Trimming cost V 4 bases and J 4 bases, with 11 bases left between them. Germline loops: CDR1 DFQATT, CDR2 SNEGSKA (reference sequence). CDR3 protein: CSANIGVNQPQHF. Written as DNA, the CDR3 is TGCAGTGCTAATATAGGAGTGAATCAGCCCCAGCATTTT.

This chain joins TRBV5-1 and TRBJ1-1; tentative D call: TRBD1 (5 bases). Germline V gives CDR1 SGHRS, CDR2 YFSETQ. Trimming stripped 3 bases from V and 1 base from J, with 13 bases between. The CDR3 consists of 15 residues. The CDR3 DNA reads as TGCGCCAGCAGCTCGACGGGGCTTGCGAACACTGAAGCTTTCTTT. This sequence encodes CASSSTGLANTEAFF.

This clonotype was counted a few times. The CDR3 DNA is TGTGCCAGCTCACAAACACGCGAAAGGAGCACAGATACGCAGTATTTT. This gives the protein CASSQTRERSTDTQYF. The chain links TRBV18 to TRBJ2-3; D uncertain. Germline CDR1 and CDR2: KGHSH and LQKENI. V was cut by 4 bases and J by 0 bases, with 14 bases left in between. There are 16 residues in the CDR3.

This clonotype was seen repeatedly, ten times or more. This rearrangement joins TRBV27 to TRBJ2-2; perhaps D is TRBD1 or TRBD2 (6 bases each). V shed 2 bases and J shed 5 bases, with 9 bases lying between them. Germline V gene data show CDR1 as MNHEY and CDR2 as SMNVEV (reference sequence). The CDR3 loop spans 14 amino acids. The CDR3 protein is CASSLQGRTGELFF. DNA for the CDR3: TGTGCCAGCAGTTTACAGGGGAGGACCGGGGAGCTGTTTTTT.